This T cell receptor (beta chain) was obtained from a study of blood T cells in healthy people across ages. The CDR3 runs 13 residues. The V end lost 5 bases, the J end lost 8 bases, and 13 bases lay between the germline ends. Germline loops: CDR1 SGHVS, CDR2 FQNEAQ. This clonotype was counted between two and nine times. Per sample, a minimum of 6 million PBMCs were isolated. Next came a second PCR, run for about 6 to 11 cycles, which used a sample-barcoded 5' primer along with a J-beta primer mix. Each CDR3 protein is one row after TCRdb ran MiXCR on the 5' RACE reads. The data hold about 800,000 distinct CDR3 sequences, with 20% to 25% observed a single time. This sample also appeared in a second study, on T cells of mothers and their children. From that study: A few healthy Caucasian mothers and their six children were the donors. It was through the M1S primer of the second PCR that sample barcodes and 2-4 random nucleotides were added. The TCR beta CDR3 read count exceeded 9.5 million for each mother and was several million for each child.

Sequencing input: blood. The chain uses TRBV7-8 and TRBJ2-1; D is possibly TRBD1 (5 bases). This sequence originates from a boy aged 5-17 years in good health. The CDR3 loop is CASSPGLGYEQFF. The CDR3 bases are TGTGCCAGCAGCCCAGGGCTCGGCTATGAGCAGTTCTTC. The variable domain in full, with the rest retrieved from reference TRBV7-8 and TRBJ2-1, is GAGVSQSPRYKVAKRGQDVALRCDPISGHVSLFWYQQALGQGPEFLTYFQNEAQLDKSGLPSDRFFAERPEGSVSTLKIQRTQQEDSAVYLCASSPGLGYEQFFGPGTRLTVL.